This TCR beta chain is from a study of blood T cell repertoires in COVID-19. In the study overall: Sources were T cells, B-cell-depleted T cells, or PBMCs; the material itself was cDNA or gDNA.

Generated by immunoSEQ multiplex PCR, the TCRdb table keeps only in-frame clones and is missing some. The sample shows 95,000 to 150,000 clones, around 64% of them seen only once. The CDR3 covers 17 residues. The V gene is TRBV12-2, the J gene TRBJ1-5. TRBV12-2 has pseudogene status. The sequence was obtained from a human donor with acute or convalescent COVID-19. The donor label of this sample is uncertain. The sample taken for sequencing was peripheral blood. For the CDR3, the DNA is TGTGCAAGTCGCTACCGGGGTTGGGTCGAGGATTATCAGCCCCAGCATTTT. This sequence encodes CASRYRGWVEDYQPQHF.